Following are 11 T cell receptor beta chains from one sample sequenced in a study of molecular identifiers for immune sequencing clone quantification. TCRdb itself ran the PCR reads through MiXCR, one entry per CDR3 protein. Among about half a million distinct CDR3 sequences, about 26% were seen once, and the ten largest hold around 0.79%. The sequenced sample was naive CD8+ T cells from blood, with Jurkat cell RNA spiked in. The sample's subset: FACS-sorted CD8+CD4-CCR7+CD45RA+ naive T cells. The origin of the receptors is a human donor in good health. Some libraries in this study had Jurkat cell RNA spiked in.

As concerns this clonotype: A read error may explain this, as a much larger clone is one base away. The chain's CDR3 is CASGRDHSNQPQHF. As DNA, the CDR3 is TGTGCCAGCGGACGGGACCATAGCAATCAGCCCCAGCATTTT. The V gene is TRBV2, the J gene TRBJ1-5, with TRBD1 as a possible D gene (5 bases). The germline V gene encodes CDR1 SNHLY and CDR2 FYNNEI. Trimming removed 8 bases at V and 0 bases at J, with 11 bases between. The CDR3 runs to 14 residues. Complete variable domain (other parts from reference TRBV2 and TRBJ1-5): EPEVTQTPSHQVTQMGQEVILRCVPISNHLYFYWYRQILGQKVEFLVSFYNNEISEKSEIFDDQFSVERPDGSNFTLKIRSTKLEDSAMYFCASGRDHSNQPQHFGDGTRLSIL.

This clonotype was counted only a few times. This chain links TRBV19 with TRBJ1-5; D remains unclear. The CDR3 totals 15 residues. V dropped 6 bases and J dropped 0 bases, with 12 bases sitting between them. CDR1 and CDR2 (germline): LNHDA, SQIVND (reference sequence). CDR3 amino acids: CASSLLHISNQPQHF. The CDR3 DNA reads as TGTGCCAGTAGCCTGCTCCATATTAGCAATCAGCCCCAGCATTTT.

This clonotype was counted between two and nine times. The genes are TRBV28 and TRBJ2-1; 12 bases are shared with TRBD2. Per the germline V gene, CDR1 is MDHEN and CDR2 is SYDVKM. CDR3 size: 17 residues. V shed 6 bases, J shed 6 bases, and the junction held 12 bases outside the gene matches. This CDR3 is CASSPGLAGTDTNEQFF. The CDR3, as DNA: TGTGCCAGCAGCCCGGGACTAGCGGGTACCGACACCAATGAGCAGTTCTTC. Full variable domain (outside the CDR3, taken from reference TRBV28 and TRBJ2-1): DVKVTQSSRYLVKRTGEKVFLECVQDMDHENMFWYRQDPGLGLRLIYFSYDVKMKEKGDIPEGYSVSREKKERFSLILESASTNQTSMYLCASSPGLAGTDTNEQFFGPGTRLTVL.

As regards this clonotype: Being one base from a much bigger clone, this may be a read error. The J gene is TRBJ1-4, the V gene TRBV5-6; D gene ambiguous. The CDR3 loop spans 14 amino acids. Trimming pared 4 bases from V and 4 bases from J, leaving 11 bases between. Germline CDR1 and CDR2: SGHDT and YYEEEE. The CDR3, as DNA: TGTGCCAGCAGCCACGGGAACTGTAATGAAAAACTGTTTTTT. It codes for CASSHGNCNEKLFF.

This chain joins TRBV6-2 or TRBV6-3 and TRBJ1-4; D is unresolved. In germline, CDR1 is MNHEY, CDR2 SVGEGT. The CDR3 totals 13 residues. The V and J ends lost 5 bases and 12 bases respectively, with 16 bases between them. The CDR3: CASSPSEGLELFF. CDR3 in DNA: TGTGCCAGCAGTCCCTCTGAAGGTCTGGAACTGTTTTTT.

The chain is built from TRBV11-2 and TRBJ2-7, with no clear D. The V gene's germline CDR1 is SGHAT and CDR2 FQNNGV. Trimming shortened V by 0 bases and J by 0 bases, and 12 bases separated the two germline ends. CDR3 length: 16 amino acids. The CDR3 DNA sequence: TGTGCCAGCAGCTTAGATTGGGCTCCGAGCTCCTACGAGCAGTACTTC. This codes for CASSLDWAPSSYEQYF. The full variable domain, completed using reference TRBV11-2 and TRBJ2-7, is EAGVAQSPRYKIIEKRQSVAFWCNPISGHATLYWYQQILGQGPKLLIQFQNNGVVDDSQLPKDRFSAERLKGVDSTLKIQPAKLEDSAVYLCASSLDWAPSSYEQYFGPGTRLTVT.

This clonotype was detected only once. This may arise from a read error, as a much more abundant clone is one base away. V and J are TRBV5-3 and TRBJ2-5; TRBD2 agrees at 10 bases. TRBV5-3 is assigned to the ORF class and has an uncertain function. The CDR3 spans 14 residues. CDR3 nucleotides: TGTGCCAGCAGCGCGGGACTAGCGATAGAGGCCCAGTACTTC. As protein: CASSAGLAIEAQYF.

Ten or more counts support this clonotype. The chain carries TRBV28 and TRBJ1-5; possible D gene TRBD1, 6 bases. Germline CDR1 and CDR2: MDHEN and SYDVKM. The CDR3 contains 16 residues. V was shortened by 4 bases and J by 6 bases, with 19 bases between the two germline ends. The CDR3 sequence: CASSSPGQLVGQPQHF. DNA for the CDR3: TGTGCCAGCAGTTCCCCTGGACAGCTGGTGGGTCAGCCCCAGCATTTT.

The CDR3 loop reads CASSAWGQETDTQYF. CDR3 sequence (DNA): TGTGCCAGCAGCGCATGGGGACAGGAGACAGATACGCAGTATTTT. This chain links TRBV9 with TRBJ2-3; 8 nucleotides align to TRBD1. The CDR3 sequence is 15 residues long. Germline CDR1 and CDR2: SGDLS and YYNGEE. V lost 3 bases and J lost 3; bases outside the gene matches: 6.

This clonotype was seen many times. V is TRBV9 and J is TRBJ1-1, with a weak D call TRBD1 (5 bases). Germline V gene sequence: CDR1 SGDLS, CDR2 YYNGEE. Trimming shortened V by 4 bases and J by 5 bases, and 12 bases separated the two germline ends. This CDR3 is 13 amino acids long. Here the CDR3 reads CASSPVGGTEAFF. DNA for the CDR3: TGTGCCAGCAGCCCCGTCGGGGGTACTGAAGCTTTCTTT.

A note on this clonotype: The germline gene is not matched at one end of the junction; a read error may be the cause. The chain combines TRBV5-6 with TRBJ2-5; 14 bases agree with TRBD2. The CDR3 extends over 19 amino acids. The germline V gene encodes CDR1 SGHDT and CDR2 YYEEEE. The CDR3 DNA is TGTGCCAGCAGCCTGGTTGAGACTAGCGGGAGGGCCTACCAAGCGACCCAGTACTTC. As protein: CASSLVETSGRAYQATQYF. The complete variable domain, with remaining parts taken from reference TRBV5-6 and TRBJ2-5, reads DAGVTQSPTHLIKTRGQQVTLRCSPKSGHDTVSWYQQALGQGPQFIFQYYEEEERQRGNFPDRFSGHQFPNYSSELNVNALLLGDSALYLCASSLVETSGRAYQATQYFGPGTRLLVL.